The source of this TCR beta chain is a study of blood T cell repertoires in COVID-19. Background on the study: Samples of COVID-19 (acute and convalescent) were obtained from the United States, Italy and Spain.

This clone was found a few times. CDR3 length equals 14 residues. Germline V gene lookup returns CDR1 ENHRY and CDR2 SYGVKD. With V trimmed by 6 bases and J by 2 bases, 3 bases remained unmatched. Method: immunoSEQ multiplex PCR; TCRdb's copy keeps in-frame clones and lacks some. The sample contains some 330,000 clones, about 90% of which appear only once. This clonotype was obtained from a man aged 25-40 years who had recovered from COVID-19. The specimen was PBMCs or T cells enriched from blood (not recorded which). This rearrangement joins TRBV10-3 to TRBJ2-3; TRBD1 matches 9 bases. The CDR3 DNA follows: TGTGCCATCAGGGGGACAGGGAACACAGATACGCAGTATTTT. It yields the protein CAIRGTGNTDTQYF.